These 3 T cell receptor beta chains originate from one sample sequenced in a study of OX40 agonist ivuxolimab in advanced cancers. TCRdb's copy holds only in-frame clones and misses some; the assay was immunoSEQ multiplex PCR. The table includes 65,000 or so clones, over 80% detected once. The sample here was CD4+ or CD8+ T cells sorted from blood, taken in a trial of the OX40 agonist ivuxolimab. These receptors were taken from an adult with an advanced solid tumor such as melanoma, head and neck, liver or kidney cancer.

This sequence joins TRBV7-2 and TRBJ2-5, with D hard to call. The DNA matches TRBJ2-7 better at its end, which makes the J call doubtful. Germline values: CDR1 SGHTA, CDR2 FQGNSA. The CDR3 sequence is 13 residues long. CDR3 DNA: TGTGCCAGCAGCCCCCGGTTTACCTACGAGCAGTACTTC. Its protein product is CASSPRFTYEQYF.

The rearrangement joins TRBV9 to TRBJ2-7; no firm D call. From germline, CDR1 is SGDLS and CDR2 YYNGEE. Trimming took off 3 bases at V and 3 bases at J, with 7 bases between the two ends. The CDR3 runs to 12 residues. The CDR3 DNA reads as TGTGCCAGCAGCGCCACAAACTACGAGCAGTACTTC. This codes for CASSATNYEQYF.

The chain combines TRBV7-9 with TRBJ2-7; the D gene is possibly TRBD2 (6 bases). V lost 2 bases, J lost 3 bases, and 14 bases lay in between. From germline, CDR1 is SEHNR and CDR2 FQNEAQ (reference sequence). The CDR3 extends over 15 amino acids. The CDR3 DNA sequence: TGTGCCAGCAGCTTATTCCCGGGAGTGGGCTACGAGCAGTACTTC. Residues: CASSLFPGVGYEQYF.